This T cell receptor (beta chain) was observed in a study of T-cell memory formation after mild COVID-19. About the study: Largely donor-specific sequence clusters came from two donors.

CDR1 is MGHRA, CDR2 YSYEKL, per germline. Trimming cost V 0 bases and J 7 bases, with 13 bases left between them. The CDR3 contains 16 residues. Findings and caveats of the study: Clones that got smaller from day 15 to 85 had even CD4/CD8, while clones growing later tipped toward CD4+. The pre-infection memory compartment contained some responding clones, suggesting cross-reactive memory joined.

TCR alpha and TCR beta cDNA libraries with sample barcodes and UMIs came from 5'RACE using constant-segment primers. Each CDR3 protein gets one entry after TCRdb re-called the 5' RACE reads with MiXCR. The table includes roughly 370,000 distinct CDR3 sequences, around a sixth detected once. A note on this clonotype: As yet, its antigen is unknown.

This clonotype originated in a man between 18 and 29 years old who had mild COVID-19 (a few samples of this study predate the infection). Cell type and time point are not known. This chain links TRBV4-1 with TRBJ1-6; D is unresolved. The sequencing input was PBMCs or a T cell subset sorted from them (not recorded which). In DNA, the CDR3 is TGCGCCAGCAGCCAAGAATTGCCCGGAGGGAATTCACCCCTCCACTTT. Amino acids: CASSQELPGGNSPLHF.